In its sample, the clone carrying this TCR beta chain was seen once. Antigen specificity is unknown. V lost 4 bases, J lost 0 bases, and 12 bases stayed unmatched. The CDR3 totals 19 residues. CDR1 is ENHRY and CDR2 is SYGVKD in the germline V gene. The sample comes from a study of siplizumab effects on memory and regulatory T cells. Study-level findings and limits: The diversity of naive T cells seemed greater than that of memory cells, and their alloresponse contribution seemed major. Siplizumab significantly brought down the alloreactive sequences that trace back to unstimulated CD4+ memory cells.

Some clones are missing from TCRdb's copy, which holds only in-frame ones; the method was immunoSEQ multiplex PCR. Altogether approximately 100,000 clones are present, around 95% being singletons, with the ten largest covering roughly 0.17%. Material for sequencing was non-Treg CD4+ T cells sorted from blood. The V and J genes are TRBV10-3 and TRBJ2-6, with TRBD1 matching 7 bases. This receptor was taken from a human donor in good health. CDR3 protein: CAISASSGTATSGANVLTF. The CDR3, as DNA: TGTGCCATCAGTGCCTCTTCCGGGACAGCCACCTCTGGGGCCAACGTCCTGACTTTC.